The 6 T cell receptor beta chains given below trace back to one sample, sequenced in a study of PD-L1 blockade in urothelial cancer. Clones were read by immunoSEQ multiplex PCR, and TCRdb kept only the in-frame ones, dropping some. This table has about 74,000 clones, around 90% appearing once. The time point here: pretreatment peripheral blood. The sample was PBMCs, taken around atezolizumab (anti-PD-L1) treatment. These receptors came from a man between 65 and 80 years old with urothelial cancer.

The V call is TRBV28, the J call TRBJ2-2; TRBD1 aligns across 10 bases. The V gene's germline CDR1 is MDHEN and CDR2 SYDVKM. The V and J ends lost 6 bases and 3 bases, in that order; junction bases with no gene match: 4. The CDR3 is 15 residues long. For the CDR3, the DNA is TGTGCCAGCAGGACAGGGGGCACGGACACCGGGGAGCTGTTTTTT. It encodes CASRTGGTDTGELFF.

This rearrangement joins TRBV5-5 to TRBJ2-7; the D gene is possibly TRBD2 (6 bases). The CDR3 spans 13 residues. Germline-derived CDR1 and CDR2 are SGHKS and YYEKEE (reference sequence). Trimming shortened V by 4 bases and J by 5 bases, and 13 bases separated the two germline ends. CDR3 in DNA: TGTGCCAGCAGCATAAGACTAGGGAACGAGCAGTACTTC. Its protein is CASSIRLGNEQYF.

This sequence joins TRBV18 and TRBJ1-3; perhaps TRBD1 as D (6 bases). Germline V gene lookup returns CDR1 KGHSH and CDR2 LQKENI. V lost 4 bases and J lost 2, with 6 bases in between. This CDR3 comprises 13 residues. CDR3 protein: CASSRTAGNTIYF. The CDR3 coding sequence is TGTGCCAGCTCACGGACAGCTGGAAACACCATATATTTT. The entire variable domain, with the rest obtained from reference TRBV18 and TRBJ1-3, is as follows: NAGVMQNPRHLVRRRGQEARLRCSPMKGHSHVYWYRQLPEEGLKFMVYLQKENIIDESGMPKERFSAEFPKEGPSILRIQQVVRGDSAAYFCASSRTAGNTIYFGEGSWLTVV.

This clone appeared a single time. The chain uses TRBV4-2 and TRBJ2-1; 8 bases are shared with TRBD2. CDR1 LGHNA and CDR2 YNFKEQ come from the germline V gene. This CDR3 is built from 15 residues. Losses at the gene ends were 4 bases for V and 8 bases for J; bases not matched to a gene: 10. The CDR3 region is CASSPRGGRTYEQFF. The CDR3 nucleotides read TGTGCCAGCAGCCCCAGGGGCGGGAGGACGTATGAGCAGTTCTTC.

The chain couples TRBV28 to TRBJ1-2; D perhaps matches TRBD1 (6 bases). The germline V gene has CDR1 MDHEN and CDR2 SYDVKM. Trimming left V 10 bases short and J 1 base short, with 16 bases between. The CDR3 consists of 14 residues. The CDR3: CATRPGDRNYGYTF. The DNA for the CDR3 is TGTGCCACCCGACCAGGGGACCGTAACTATGGCTACACCTTC.

The chain is built from TRBV7-9 and TRBJ2-5, with TRBD2 identical over 9 bases. This CDR3 comprises 16 residues. Germline V lookup: CDR1 SEHNR, CDR2 FQNEAQ (reference sequence). J lost 5 bases, V lost 4 bases, and 11 bases had no gene match. The CDR3 reads CASSSPIAGVLETQYF. CDR3 DNA: TGTGCCAGCAGCTCACCTATAGCGGGAGTGTTGGAGACCCAGTACTTC.